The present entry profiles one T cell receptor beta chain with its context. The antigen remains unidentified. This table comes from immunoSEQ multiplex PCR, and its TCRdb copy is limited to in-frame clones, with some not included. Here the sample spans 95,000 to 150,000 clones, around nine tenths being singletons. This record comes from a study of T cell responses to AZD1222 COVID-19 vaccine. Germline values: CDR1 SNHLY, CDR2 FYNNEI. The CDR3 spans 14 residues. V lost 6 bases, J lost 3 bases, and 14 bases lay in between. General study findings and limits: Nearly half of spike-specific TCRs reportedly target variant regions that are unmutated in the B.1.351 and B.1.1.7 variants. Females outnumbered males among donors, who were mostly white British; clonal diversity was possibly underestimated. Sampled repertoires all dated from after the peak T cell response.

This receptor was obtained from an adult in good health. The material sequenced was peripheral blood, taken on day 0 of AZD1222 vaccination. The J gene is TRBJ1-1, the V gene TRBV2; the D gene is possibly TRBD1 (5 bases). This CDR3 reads CASSGTLRDTEAFF. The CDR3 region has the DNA TGTGCCAGCAGCGGGACCTTAAGGGACACTGAAGCTTTCTTT.